One and the same sample provided the 8 T cell receptor beta chains below, sequenced in a study of long-term antiretroviral therapy in people with HIV. Researchers ran immunoSEQ v3.0 at survey level. Libraries were prepared by immunoSEQ multiplex PCR; TCRdb keeps only in-frame clonotypes and omits some of them. The top ten hold 23% of the sample, which has about 7,800 clones, 60% to 85% seen once. The sequencing here drew on unsorted PBMCs, taken 0.6 years before starting antiretroviral therapy. Source of these receptors: a man aged 35 to 55 with HIV.

V usage is TRBV2 and J usage is TRBJ2-5, with 12 bases matching TRBD2. This CDR3 comprises 14 residues. After removal of 5 bases from V and 3 bases from J, the junction contained 1 base not matched to a gene. CDR1 SNHLY and CDR2 FYNNEI come from the germline V gene. The DNA of the CDR3 is TGTGCCAGCAGTCGGACTAGCGGGGAAGAGACCCAGTACTTC. Protein: CASSRTSGEETQYF.

The V call is TRBV2, the J call TRBJ2-5, with 7 bases aligning to TRBD1. The ends lost 7 bases at V and 4 bases at J; junction bases unmatched: 3. CDR1 and CDR2 (germline): SNHLY, FYNNEI. The CDR3 has 12 residues. Here the CDR3 reads CASKDRAETQYF. In DNA form, the CDR3 reads TGTGCCAGCAAAGACAGGGCAGAGACCCAGTACTTC.

The chain links TRBV10-2 to TRBJ2-2, with TRBD1 as a possible D gene (6 bases). V was cut by 6 bases and J by 1 base, with 6 bases left in between. The CDR3 contains 13 residues. Germline CDR1 is WSHSY and CDR2 is SAAADI. CDR3 region: CASRTGNTGELFF. The DNA of the CDR3 is TGCGCCAGCAGGACAGGGAACACCGGGGAGCTGTTTTTT.

This clone was seen a single time. Here the CDR3 reads CASSEAPGQGGTGELFF. Here the CDR3 DNA reads TGTGCCAGCAGTGAAGCTCCGGGACAGGGAGGCACCGGGGAGCTGTTTTTT. The genes are TRBV2 and TRBJ2-2; 9 nucleotides align to TRBD1. The CDR3 consists of 17 residues. J lost 4 bases, V lost 0 bases, and 6 bases had no gene match. Germline loops: CDR1 SNHLY, CDR2 FYNNEI.

This chain links TRBV9 with TRBJ1-1; no definite D call. Germline V CDR1 and CDR2: SGDLS, YYNGEE. Trimming shortened V by 4 bases and J by 0 bases, and 16 bases separated the two germline ends. This CDR3 region has 16 residues. The CDR3 bases are TGTGCCAGCAGCCCTGGATTAGGCGAACTGAACACTGAAGCTTTCTTT. The encoded protein is CASSPGLGELNTEAFF.

J is TRBJ2-3 and V is TRBV6-1, with D possibly being TRBD2 (7 bases). This CDR3 region has 14 residues. Germline CDR1 and CDR2: MNHNS and SASEGT. The V end lost 7 bases, the J end lost 0 bases, and 11 bases lay between the germline ends. CDR3 loop: CASTRGASTDTQYF. CDR3 nucleotides: TGTGCCAGCACCCGGGGGGCTAGCACAGATACGCAGTATTTT.

The chain recombines TRBV29-1 with TRBJ2-1; D gene ambiguous. The germline V and J ends were trimmed by 6 bases and 6 bases, with 9 bases remaining between them. Germline values: CDR1 SQVTM, CDR2 ANQGSEA. The CDR3 has 11 residues. The DNA for the CDR3 is TGCAGCGTCCATCACCCCAATGAGCAGTTCTTC. Translation: CSVHHPNEQFF.

The chain links TRBV7-9 to TRBJ2-3, with D possibly TRBD1 on 6 matching bases. Trimming pared 2 bases from V and 6 bases from J, leaving 18 bases between. In germline, CDR1 is SEHNR, CDR2 FQNEAQ (reference sequence). The CDR3 is 16 residues long. The CDR3 is CASSLWGWQGLDTQYF. CDR3 DNA: TGTGCCAGCAGCTTATGGGGTTGGCAGGGGTTGGATACGCAGTATTTT. Together with reference TRBV7-9 and TRBJ2-3, the CDR3 gives the full variable domain: DTGVSQNPRHKITKRGQNVTFRCDPISEHNRLYWYRQTLGQGPEFLTYFQNEAQLEKSRLLSDRFSAERPKGSFSTLEIQRTEQGDSAMYLCASSLWGWQGLDTQYFGPGTRLTVL.